This T cell receptor (beta chain) appears in the sequencing data of a study of cytomegalovirus exposure and HLA in healthy donors. At the level of the study: A subsequent analysis reported that the roughly 120 validation repertoires were produced on the same platform that had also been used for the roughly 670 first-cohort repertoires.

Germline trimming cut 2 bases from V and 7 bases from J; bases unmatched to any gene: 6. This CDR3 has 15 amino acids. CDR1 MRHNA and CDR2 SNTAGT come from the germline V gene. Sequencing was performed with immunoSEQ multiplex PCR; in TCRdb, only in-frame clones are kept and a portion is missing. The data hold almost 75,000 clones, with around four fifths observed a single time. The V and J genes are TRBV6-4 and TRBJ2-1; 9 positions agree with TRBD2. The source material was PBMCs. The clonotype was recovered from a man aged 30 to 39 in good health and CMV-seronegative. CDR3 residues: CASSDGRGGGNEQFF. Here the CDR3 DNA reads TGTGCCAGCAGTGACGGGCGGGGGGGCGGAAATGAGCAGTTCTTC.